This T cell receptor beta chain originates from a study of blood T cell repertoires in COVID-19. Study in general: Nucleic acid was either cDNA or gDNA, and it came from T cells, B-cell-depleted T cells, or PBMCs.

Participants' reported clinical history set cohort assignment. Two consecutive negative NP/OP PCR tests, clearance, or resolved symptoms defined Cohort 3 recovery. As processed by the authors: Using reference gene primer amplification, nucleated cell counts were estimated. Profiling relied on immunoSEQ multiplex PCR, and the TCRdb table lists in-frame clones only, not all of them. Clone size and the V and J calls come from that table; the DNA yielded D and trimming. The table includes 280,000 or so clones, 85% detected once. This clone occurred once. V lost 2 bases to trimming and J lost 2 bases; unmatched junction nucleotides: 12. Looked up from germline, CDR1 is MNHEY and CDR2 is SVGEGT. This CDR3 contains 18 residues.

This rearrangement joins TRBV6-2 or TRBV6-3 to TRBJ1-1; 9 bases agree with TRBD1. What was sequenced was PBMCs or T cells enriched from blood (not recorded which). This TCR came from a woman aged 50 to 60 who had recovered from COVID-19. In DNA, the CDR3 is TGTGCCAGCAGTTACCGAGGGACAGGGTCAAGGTCCAACACTGAAGCTTTCTTT. This gives the protein CASSYRGTGSRSNTEAFF.